The present T cell receptor (beta chain) was sequenced within a study of OX40 agonist ivuxolimab in advanced cancers. For the study at large: With ivuxolimab, an agonistic anti-OX40 (CD134) antibody, patients were treated. Averaging roughly 60 years in age, with a range of roughly 20 to 79, the cohort was more than 75% male. General observations from the study: Also present in some nonresponders was a low level of normalized T-cell clonal expansion. Dose levels from 0.1 to 3.0 mg/kg saw CD4+ and CD8+ blood T cells expand clonally by week 6.

Sequencing used immunoSEQ multiplex PCR; TCRdb keeps in-frame clones, though not all of them. Here the sample spans more than 90,000 clones, approximately 84% being singletons. A remark on this clone: Its specificity is not known.

V lost 7 bases and J lost 0, with 10 bases in between. This CDR3 has 14 amino acids. Per the germline V gene, CDR1 is LNHDA and CDR2 is SQIVND (reference sequence). The sample consisted of CD4+ or CD8+ T cells sorted from blood, taken in a trial of the OX40 agonist ivuxolimab. This TCR came from an adult with an advanced solid tumor such as melanoma, head and neck, liver or kidney cancer. The chain is built from TRBV19 and TRBJ1-3, with D possibly matching TRBD1 (5 bases). The CDR3 region is CASTRGLSGNTIYF. CDR3 DNA sequence: TGTGCCAGTACAAGGGGACTCTCTGGAAACACCATATATTTT. Looking up the rest from reference TRBV19 and TRBJ1-3 gives the full variable domain: DGGITQSPKYLFRKEGQNVTLSCEQNLNHDAMYWYRQDPGQGLRLIYYSQIVNDFQKGDIAEGYSVSREKKESFPLTVTSAQKNPTAFYLCASTRGLSGNTIYFGEGSWLTVV.